This T cell receptor (beta chain) was captured in a study of T cells in Graves' hyperthyroidism and ophthalmopathy. With regard to this clonotype: The antigen is unknown.

Template material for amplifying TCR beta CDR3 regions consisted of RNA transcripts. HTBI primers were used for first-round RT-PCR of the TCR CDR3. Each CDR3 protein gets one entry after TCRdb re-called the multiplex PCR reads with MiXCR. The table has roughly 380,000 distinct CDR3 sequences, over 15% seen once. Clinical Activity Scores of at least 3, NOSPECS grades of at least 4 and durations under 3 months characterized ophthalmopathy patients. The authors obtained PBMCs from over 7.5 ml of fresh peripheral blood. The CDR3 sequence is 15 residues long. Per the germline V gene, CDR1 is SGHTA and CDR2 is FQGNSA. J was trimmed by 5 bases and V by 6 bases; bases with no gene match: 9. General study findings and limits: Ophthalmopathy was told apart from stable hyperthyroidism by a 13 V-J model. Among thyroid clonotypes expanded above 0.001, most also appeared in blood.

The rearrangement uses TRBV7-2 and TRBJ2-5; TRBD2 aligns across 10 bases. The sample consisted of blood. This clonotype was obtained from a middle-aged woman with Graves' ophthalmopathy. CDR3 sequence reads: CASRGVAGGSETQYF. As DNA, the CDR3 is TGTGCCAGCAGGGGGGTAGCGGGAGGAAGTGAGACCCAGTACTTC.